The clone carrying this TCR beta chain was observed at least ten times. What it binds is not known. The junction and the germline gene differ at one end; a read error may be behind it. The data derive from a study of early T cells in non-severe SARS-CoV-2 infection. As for the study in general: With bulk RNA from unsorted whole blood as input, sequencing yielded unpaired chains. Study-level points and caveats: Anti-spike CD8 responses were favored in VDJdb matching, and private and CD4 specificities were missed.

Unique molecular identifiers (one per individual cDNA molecule) were attached. TCRdb fed the 5' RACE reads into MiXCR, producing one record per CDR3 protein. The sample lists approximately 60,000 distinct CDR3 sequences; approximately 9.2% were seen once. Germline values: CDR1 DFQATT, CDR2 SNEGSKA (reference sequence). The CDR3 is 13 amino acids. The TCR sequence derives from an adult who was a healthcare worker with PCR-confirmed SARS-CoV-2 infection or an uninfected control (not recorded which). The chain recombines TRBV20-1 with TRBJ2-5; 8 positions match TRBD1. The sequencing used whole blood, collected at baseline. CDR3 residues: CSARSGGQKTQYF. The CDR3 DNA reads as TGCAGTGCTAGATCAGGGGGCCAAAAGACCCAGTACTTC.